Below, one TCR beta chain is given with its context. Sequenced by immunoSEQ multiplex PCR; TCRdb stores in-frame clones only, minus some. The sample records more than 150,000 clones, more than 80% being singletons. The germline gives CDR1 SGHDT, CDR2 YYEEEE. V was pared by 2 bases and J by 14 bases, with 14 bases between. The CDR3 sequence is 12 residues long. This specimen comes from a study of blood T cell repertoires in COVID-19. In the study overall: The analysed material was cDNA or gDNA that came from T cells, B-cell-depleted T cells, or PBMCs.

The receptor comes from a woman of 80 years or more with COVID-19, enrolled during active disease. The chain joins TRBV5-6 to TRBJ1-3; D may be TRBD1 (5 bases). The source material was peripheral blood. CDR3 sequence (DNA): TGTGCCAGCAGCTTTTGGGGCAACATCGTATATTTT. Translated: CASSFWGNIVYF.